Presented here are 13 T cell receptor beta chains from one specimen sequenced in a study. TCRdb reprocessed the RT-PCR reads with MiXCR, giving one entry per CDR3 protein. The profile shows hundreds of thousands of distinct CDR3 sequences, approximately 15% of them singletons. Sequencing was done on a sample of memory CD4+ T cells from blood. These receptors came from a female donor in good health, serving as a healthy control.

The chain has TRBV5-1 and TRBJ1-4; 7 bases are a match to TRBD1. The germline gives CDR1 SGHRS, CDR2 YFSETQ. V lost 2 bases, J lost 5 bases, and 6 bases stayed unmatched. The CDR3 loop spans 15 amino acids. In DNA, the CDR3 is TGCGCCAGCAGCTTTTCAGCGGGACAGAATGAAAAACTGTTTTTT. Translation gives CASSFSAGQNEKLFF.

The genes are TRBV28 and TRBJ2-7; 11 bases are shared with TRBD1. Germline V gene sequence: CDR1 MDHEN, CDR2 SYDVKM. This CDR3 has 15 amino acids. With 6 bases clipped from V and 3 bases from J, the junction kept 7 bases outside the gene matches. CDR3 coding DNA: TGTGCCAGCAGGAAAGGCGGGACAGGGGGCTACGAGCAGTACTTC. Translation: CASRKGGTGGYEQYF.

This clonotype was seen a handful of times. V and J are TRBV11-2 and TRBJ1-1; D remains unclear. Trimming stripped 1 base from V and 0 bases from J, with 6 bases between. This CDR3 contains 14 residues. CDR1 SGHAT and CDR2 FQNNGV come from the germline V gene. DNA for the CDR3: TGTGCCAGCAGCTTAGGAATAGTGAACACTGAAGCTTTCTTT. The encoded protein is CASSLGIVNTEAFF.

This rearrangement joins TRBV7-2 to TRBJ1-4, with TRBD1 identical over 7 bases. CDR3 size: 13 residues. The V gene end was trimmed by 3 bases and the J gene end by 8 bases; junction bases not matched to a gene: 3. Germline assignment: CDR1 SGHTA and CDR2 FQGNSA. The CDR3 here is CASSLGQLEKLFF. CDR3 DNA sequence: TGTGCCAGCAGCTTGGGACAGTTAGAAAAACTGTTTTTT.

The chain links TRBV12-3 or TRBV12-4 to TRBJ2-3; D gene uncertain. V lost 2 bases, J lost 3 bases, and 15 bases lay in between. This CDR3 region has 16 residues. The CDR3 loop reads CASSLNLGQFTDTQYF. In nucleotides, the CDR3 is TGTGCCAGCAGTTTAAATCTAGGGCAGTTTACAGATACGCAGTATTTT.

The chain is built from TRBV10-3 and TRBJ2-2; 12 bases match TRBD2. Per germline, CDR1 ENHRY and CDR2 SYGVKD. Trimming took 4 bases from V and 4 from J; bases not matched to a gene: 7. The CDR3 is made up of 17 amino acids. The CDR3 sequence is CAISGTSGISFTGELFF. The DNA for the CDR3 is TGTGCCATCAGTGGGACTAGCGGGATTAGCTTCACCGGGGAGCTGTTTTTT.

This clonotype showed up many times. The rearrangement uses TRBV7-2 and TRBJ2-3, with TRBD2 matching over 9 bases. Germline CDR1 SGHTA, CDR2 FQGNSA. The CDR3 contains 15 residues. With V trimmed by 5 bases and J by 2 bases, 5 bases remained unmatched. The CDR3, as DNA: TGTGCCAGCAGCCCGACTAGCGGATTCACAGATACGCAGTATTTT. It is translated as CASSPTSGFTDTQYF.

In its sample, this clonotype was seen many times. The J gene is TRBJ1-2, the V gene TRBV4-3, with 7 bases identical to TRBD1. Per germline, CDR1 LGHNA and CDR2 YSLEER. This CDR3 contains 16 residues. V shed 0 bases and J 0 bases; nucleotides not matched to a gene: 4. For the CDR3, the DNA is TGCGCCAGCAGCCAAGAAGGACAGGCGACTAACTATGGCTACACCTTC. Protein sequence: CASSQEGQATNYGYTF.

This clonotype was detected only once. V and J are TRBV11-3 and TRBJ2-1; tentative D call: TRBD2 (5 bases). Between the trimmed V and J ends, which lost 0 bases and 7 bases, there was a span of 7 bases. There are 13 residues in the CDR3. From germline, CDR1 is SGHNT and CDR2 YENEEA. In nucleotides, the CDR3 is TGTGCCAGCAGCTTAGAAACGGGGAATGAGCAGTTCTTC. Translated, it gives CASSLETGNEQFF.

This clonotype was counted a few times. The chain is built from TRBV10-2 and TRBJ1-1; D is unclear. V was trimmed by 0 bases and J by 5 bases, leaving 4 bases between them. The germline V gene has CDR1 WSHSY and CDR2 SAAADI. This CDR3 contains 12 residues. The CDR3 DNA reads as TGCGCCAGCAGTGAGTCGTATACTGAAGCTTTCTTT. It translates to CASSESYTEAFF.

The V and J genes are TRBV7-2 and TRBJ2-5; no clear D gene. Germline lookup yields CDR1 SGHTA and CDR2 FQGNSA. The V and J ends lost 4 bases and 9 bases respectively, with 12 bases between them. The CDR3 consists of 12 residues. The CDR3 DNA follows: TGTGCCAGCAGCTCTGCCCGGTTGGCCCAGTACTTC. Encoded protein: CASSSARLAQYF.

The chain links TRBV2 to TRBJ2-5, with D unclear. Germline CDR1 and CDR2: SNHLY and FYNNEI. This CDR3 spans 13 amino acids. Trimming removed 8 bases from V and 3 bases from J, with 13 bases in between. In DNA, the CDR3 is TGTGCCAGCGGTGGTACTGGGGAAGAGACCCAGTACTTC. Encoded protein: CASGGTGEETQYF.

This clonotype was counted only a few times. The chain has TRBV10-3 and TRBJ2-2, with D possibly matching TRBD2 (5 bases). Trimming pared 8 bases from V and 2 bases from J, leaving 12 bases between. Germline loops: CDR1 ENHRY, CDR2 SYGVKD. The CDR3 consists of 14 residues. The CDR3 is CAIAREPNTGELFF. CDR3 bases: TGTGCCATCGCGAGGGAGCCTAACACCGGGGAGCTGTTTTTT.